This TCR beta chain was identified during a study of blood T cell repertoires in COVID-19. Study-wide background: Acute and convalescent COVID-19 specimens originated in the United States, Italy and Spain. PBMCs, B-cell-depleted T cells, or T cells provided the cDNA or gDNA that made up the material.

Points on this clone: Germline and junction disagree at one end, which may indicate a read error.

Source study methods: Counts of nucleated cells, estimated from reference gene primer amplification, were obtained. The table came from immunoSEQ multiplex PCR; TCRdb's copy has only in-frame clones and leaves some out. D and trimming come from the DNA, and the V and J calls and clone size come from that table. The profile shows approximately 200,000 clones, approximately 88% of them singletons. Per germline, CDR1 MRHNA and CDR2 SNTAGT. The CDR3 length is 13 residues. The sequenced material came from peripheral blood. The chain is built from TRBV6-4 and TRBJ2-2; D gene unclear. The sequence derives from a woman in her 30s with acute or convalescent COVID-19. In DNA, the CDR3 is TGTGCCAGCAGTAGCGCAGCCACCCGGGAGCTGTTTTTT. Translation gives CASSSAATRELFF.